These 9 T cell receptor beta chains were sequenced from one sample in a study of T cell repertoires in cytomegalovirus infection (dated by TCRdb to about 2019). The treatment or condition label, as the study defines it: in vitro stimulation with specific CMV peptide epitopes to enrich CMV-specific T cells. Sequencing relied on an Illumina HiSeq 1500. TCRdb handled the public reads itself, with Q25 trimming in fastp and clone calling in MiXCR, and kept productive beta chains. Rows are unified per CDR3 protein, each entry keeping the most common DNA and genes. This sample comprises some 920,000 distinct CDR3 sequences, around 32% of them detected only once. Around an eighth of the sample rests with the top ten. Antigen specificity for these receptors is unknown. Specimen: cultured CD8+ T cells from PBMCs, collected from culture after CMV antigen stimulation. The receptor source for this set is a human donor in good health (CMV status not recorded). Some clones in this sample may be carry-over from other donors' samples.

V is TRBV19 and J is TRBJ1-1; no definite D call. Trimming stripped 9 bases from V and 10 bases from J, with 24 bases between. The CDR3 length is 14 residues. Looked up from germline, CDR1 is LNHDA and CDR2 is SQIVND (reference sequence). The CDR3 DNA reads TGTGCCAGCCAAATGTCAAGGACCTTTTTTGGAGCTTTCTTT. Amino acid sequence: CASQMSRTFFGAFF.

V usage is TRBV27 and J usage is TRBJ1-2; no reliable D call. Trimming shortened V by 10 bases and J by 5 bases, and 11 bases separated the two germline ends. Germline assignment: CDR1 MNHEY and CDR2 SMNVEV (reference sequence). The CDR3 extends over 11 amino acids. The CDR3 DNA reads as TGTGCCACCGGGCCCCCTTATGGCTACACCTTC. Protein sequence: CATGPPYGYTF.

V and J are TRBV28 and TRBJ2-7; TRBD2 agrees at 9 bases. The germline gives CDR1 MDHEN, CDR2 SYDVKM. The trim removed 2 bases at V and 2 bases at J, leaving 4 bases unmatched. This CDR3 is built from 15 residues. The CDR3 here is CASSLRAGGAYEQYV. Here the CDR3 DNA reads TGTGCCAGCAGTTTAAGGGCGGGGGGGGCCTACGAGCAGTACGTC.

In its sample, this clonotype was seen a few times. The rearrangement uses TRBV13 and TRBJ2-3, with 10 nucleotides matching TRBD1. Germline CDR1 reads PRHDT; CDR2 reads FYEKMQ (reference sequence). CDR3 length: 17 amino acids. V lost 4 bases to trimming and J lost 2 bases; unmatched junction nucleotides: 9. The CDR3 coding sequence is TGTGCCAGCAGCTCCCGCCGGGACAGGGGATCCACAGATACGCAGTATTTT. The encoded protein is CASSSRRDRGSTDTQYF.

For the CDR3, the DNA is TGTGCCAGCACCAAAATCGGGGGGGCGAGGGGTGAGCAGTTCTTC. Its protein is CASTKIGGARGEQFF. The chain joins TRBV7-6 to TRBJ2-1, with 8 bases matching TRBD2. Trimming took 7 bases from V and 9 from J; bases not matched to a gene: 14. CDR3 length equals 15 residues. Per germline, CDR1 SGHVS and CDR2 FNYEAQ.

This sequence joins TRBV5-8 and TRBJ2-2; perhaps TRBD1 as D (6 bases). The CDR3 spans 17 residues. V was clipped by 10 bases and J by 2 bases, with 24 bases between them. The germline V gene encodes CDR1 SGHTS and CDR2 YDEGEE. For the CDR3, the DNA is TGTGCCGGACGCCCGCAGGGGCCTCATTCTAACACCGGGGAGCTGTTTTTT. Residues: CAGRPQGPHSNTGELFF.

The gene calls are TRBV7-4 and TRBJ2-1, with a possible D match to TRBD2 (6 bases). Trimming pared 5 bases from V and 7 bases from J, leaving 12 bases between. This CDR3 comprises 13 residues. CDR1 and CDR2 (germline): SGHVT, SQSDAQ. CDR3 nucleotide sequence: TGTGCCAGCAGCCCCGGGAGTTCGAATGAGCAGTTCTTC. The encoded protein is CASSPGSSNEQFF.

This clonotype showed up just a few times. This chain links TRBV28 with TRBJ1-2; TRBD1 might be the D (6 bases). From germline, CDR1 is MDHEN and CDR2 SYDVKM. This CDR3 is built from 15 residues. With 3 bases removed from V and 4 bases from J, the gap between germline ends came to 15 bases. CDR3 in DNA: TGTGCCAGCAGTTTCTCGACAGGATCCTTCTATGGCTACACCTTC. Translated: CASSFSTGSFYGYTF.

The V and J genes are TRBV28 and TRBJ2-3; D call uncertain. The CDR3 has 15 residues. The ends were cut back, 3 bases at V and 4 bases at J, with 14 bases in the middle. Germline-derived CDR1 and CDR2 are MDHEN and SYDVKM. CDR3 sequence: CASSFVGLNSDTQYF. CDR3 in DNA: TGTGCCAGCAGTTTCGTAGGGCTTAATTCAGATACGCAGTATTTT.